This note documents a single TCR beta chain sequence. Authors' data handling: Estimated nucleated cell counts came from reference gene primer amplification. Sequenced by immunoSEQ multiplex PCR; TCRdb stores in-frame clones only, minus some. D and trimming were read from the DNA, whereas the V and J calls and clone size are those reported in that table. Of fewer than 120,000 clones detected, around 89% appear once; the ten largest clones hold about 3.5%. This entry is derived from a study of blood T cell repertoires in COVID-19. About the research overall: COVID-19 samples collected from the United States, Italy and Spain covered acute and convalescent phases. T cells, B-cell-depleted T cells, or PBMCs supplied cDNA or gDNA.

This CDR3 spans 15 amino acids. The J segment lost 8 bases and the V segment lost 5 bases, leaving 11 bases of the junction unmatched. Germline V gene data show CDR1 as SGHNT and CDR2 as YYREEE (reference sequence). Material for sequencing was peripheral blood. This TCR was sampled from a woman aged 45-65 years with acute or convalescent COVID-19. This chain connects TRBV5-4 to TRBJ2-1, with 9 bases identical to TRBD2. This CDR3 reads CASRTEGTSRDEQFF. The DNA of the CDR3 is TGTGCCAGCAGAACCGAGGGGACTAGCCGGGATGAGCAGTTCTTC. Filled out from reference TRBV5-4 and TRBJ2-1, the complete variable domain reads ETGVTQSPTHLIKTRGQQVTLRCSSQSGHNTVSWYQQALGQGPQFIFQYYREEENGRGNFPPRFSGLQFPNYSSELNVNALELDDSALYLCASRTEGTSRDEQFFGPGTRLTVL.